Following are 20 T cell receptor beta chains from one sample sequenced in a study of regulatory T cells in long-lasting Graves disease. Building the TCR beta libraries relied on iRepertoire HTBI primers, and CDR3 regions underwent Arm-PCR. TCRdb ran MiXCR on the multiplex PCR reads and lists one entry per CDR3 protein. Among fewer than 350,000 distinct CDR3 sequences listed, over 15% were seen once. The sample's time point: newly diagnosed GD, antithyroid drugs for less than 3 months. PBMC-derived RNA was used for the TCR library. The source material was peripheral blood mononuclear cells (PBMCs), sampled at new diagnosis, from a patient treated with antithyroid drugs. These receptors all come from a female donor with Graves disease.

This clonotype was seen more than once but under ten times. The chain employs TRBV6-2 or TRBV6-3 and TRBJ2-1; no clear D gene. The germline CDR1 and CDR2 sequences are MNHEY and SVGEGT. The CDR3 is 14 amino acids. Trimming removed 0 bases at V and 3 bases at J, with 6 bases between. In DNA, the CDR3 is TGTGCCAGCAGTTACTCGACGGTCTACAATGAGCAGTTCTTC. Amino acid sequence: CASSYSTVYNEQFF.

This clonotype was detected only a few times. The chain couples TRBV3-1 to TRBJ2-1, with 8 bases that match TRBD1. V shed 6 bases and J 1 base; nucleotides not matched to a gene: 2. Germline CDR1 and CDR2: LGHDT and YNNKEL (reference sequence). The CDR3 has 14 amino acids. DNA of the CDR3: TGTGCCAGCAGAGGGGACAGGTCCTACAATGAGCAGTTCTTC. It codes for CASRGDRSYNEQFF.

Remarks on this clonotype: This may come from a read error, since a much larger clone is one base off. The chain links TRBV10-3 to TRBJ2-7; possibly TRBD2 for D (5 bases). Germline V gene lookup returns CDR1 ENHRY and CDR2 SYGVKD. The CDR3 spans 12 residues. V gave up 0 bases and J gave up 8 bases, with 8 bases separating them. The CDR3 bases are TGTGCCATCAGTGAGTCGAGCGGCAAGCAGTACTTC. Its protein product is CAISESSGKQYF.

This clonotype was counted ten times or more. The chain links TRBV28 to TRBJ2-6; D is ambiguous. Germline V gives CDR1 MDHEN, CDR2 SYDVKM. V was shortened by 1 base and J by 1 base, with 17 bases between the two germline ends. CDR3 size: 19 residues. The CDR3 here is CASSLLLNGRQSGANVLTF. CDR3 sequence (DNA): TGTGCCAGCAGTTTATTATTAAATGGACGTCAATCTGGGGCCAACGTCCTGACTTTC.

This clonotype was detected only once. V and J are TRBV18 and TRBJ2-1, with D unresolved. The germline V gene has CDR1 KGHSH and CDR2 LQKENI. The CDR3 covers 15 residues. Deletions cut 0 bases from V and 5 bases from J, with 11 bases between. The CDR3 protein is CASSPPRPQHNEQFF. The DNA of the CDR3 is TGTGCCAGCTCACCACCCCGCCCCCAACACAATGAGCAGTTCTTC.

The chain links TRBV28 to TRBJ2-5; a weak D match, TRBD2 (5 bases). CDR3 length: 12 residues. CDR1 and CDR2 from the germline V gene are MDHEN and SYDVKM. Trimming removed 6 bases at V and 6 bases at J, with 11 bases between. The DNA for the CDR3 is TGTGCCAGCAGCGGAGGTAGGAAGACCCAGTACTTC. Its protein is CASSGGRKTQYF.

This clonotype was seen many times. V usage is TRBV29-1 and J usage is TRBJ1-2; TRBD1 might be the D (5 bases). CDR1 is SQVTM, CDR2 ANQGSEA, per germline. With 6 bases removed from V and 8 bases from J, the gap between germline ends came to 16 bases. This CDR3 is 12 amino acids long. This chain's CDR3 is CSVSPGPGGYTF. Here the CDR3 DNA reads TGCAGCGTCTCACCGGGACCGGGGGGCTACACCTTC.

This clonotype was seen repeatedly, ten times or more. The chain recombines TRBV28 with TRBJ1-3; unclear D gene. Trimming took 5 bases from V and 0 from J, leaving 14 bases between them. This CDR3 has 16 amino acids. Germline CDR1 and CDR2: MDHEN and SYDVKM. The CDR3 loop is CASSLRQPGSGNTIYF. The CDR3 region has the DNA TGTGCCAGCAGTCTAAGACAACCCGGCTCTGGAAACACCATATATTTT.

This clonotype was counted at least ten times. The V call is TRBV20-1, the J call TRBJ1-2; D is undetermined. The CDR3 is 12 residues long. Trimming cost V 6 bases and J 4 bases, with 12 bases left between them. CDR1 and CDR2 from the germline V gene are DFQATT and SNEGSKA (reference sequence). Here the CDR3 DNA reads TGCAGTGCAATGTCCTTTGGCTATGGCTACACCTTC. Its translation is CSAMSFGYGYTF.

This clonotype was seen only a few times. The V call is TRBV5-1, the J call TRBJ2-1, with 9 positions matching TRBD2. Germline V gene data show CDR1 as SGHRS and CDR2 as YFSETQ. Trimming removed 5 bases from V and 6 bases from J; junction bases left unmatched: 9. The CDR3 is made up of 15 amino acids. CDR3 protein: CASSPLAGWGNEQFF. DNA of the CDR3: TGCGCCAGCAGTCCACTAGCGGGTTGGGGCAATGAGCAGTTCTTC.

This clonotype has at least ten counts. V and J are TRBV12-3 or TRBV12-4 and TRBJ1-1; 7 bases are shared with TRBD1. This CDR3 has 14 amino acids. V lost 4 bases to trimming and J lost 4 bases; unmatched junction nucleotides: 6. The CDR3 is CASSSNRGGTEAFF. CDR3 nucleotides: TGTGCCAGCAGTTCCAACAGGGGTGGCACTGAAGCTTTCTTT.

This clonotype was counted many times. This chain connects TRBV6-2 or TRBV6-3 to TRBJ1-1; D not certain. V gave up 4 bases and J gave up 1 base, with 10 bases separating them. The CDR3 is 14 residues long. CDR1 is MNHEY and CDR2 is SVGEGT in the germline V gene. The CDR3 region is CASSLESWNTEAFF. CDR3 bases: TGTGCCAGCAGTTTGGAATCGTGGAACACTGAAGCTTTCTTT.

The sample holds many counts of this clonotype. The chain joins TRBV6-5 to TRBJ2-7; D possibly uses TRBD1 or TRBD2 (5 bases each). Trimming shortened V by 0 bases and J by 2 bases, and 8 bases separated the two germline ends. Germline-derived CDR1 and CDR2 are MNHEY and SVGAGI. The CDR3 contains 14 residues. The DNA of the CDR3 is TGTGCCAGCAGTTACTCGGGGGTCACCTACGAGCAGTACTTC. Amino acids: CASSYSGVTYEQYF.

This clonotype was picked up many times. The rearrangement links TRBV12-5 to TRBJ2-1, with D possibly TRBD2 on 6 matching bases. Trimming stripped 7 bases from V and 3 bases from J, with 16 bases between. Germline-derived CDR1 and CDR2 are LGHNT and FRNRAP. The CDR3 spans 15 residues. The CDR3 coding sequence is TGTGCTAGTGCCCTCGGGACTTCAAGCTACAATGAGCAGTTCTTC. This sequence encodes CASALGTSSYNEQFF.

A few counts support this clonotype. This chain uses TRBV3-1 with TRBJ2-5; D is possibly TRBD2 (6 bases). Germline V CDR1 and CDR2: LGHDT, YNNKEL (reference sequence). This CDR3 is built from 15 residues. Trimming shortened V by 4 bases and J by 3 bases, and 15 bases separated the two germline ends. The CDR3 is CASSPGTLGEETQYF. CDR3 bases: TGTGCCAGCAGCCCCGGGACTCTCGGGGAAGAGACCCAGTACTTC.

This chain joins TRBV5-1 and TRBJ1-2; no clear D. The V gene lost 0 bases and the J gene lost 8 bases, with 11 bases spanning the gap. The germline CDR1 and CDR2 sequences are SGHRS and YFSETQ. This CDR3 is built from 13 residues. For the CDR3, the DNA is TGCGCCAGCAGCTTGGGGGATGGCGGCGGCTACACCTTC. This encodes CASSLGDGGGYTF. Together with reference TRBV5-1 and TRBJ1-2, the CDR3 gives the full variable domain: KAGVTQTPRYLIKTRGQQVTLSCSPISGHRSVSWYQQTPGQGLQFLFEYFSETQRNKGNFPGRFSGRQFSNSRSEMNVSTLELGDSALYLCASSLGDGGGYTFGSGTRLTVV.

This clonotype was detected ten times or more. The V gene is TRBV28, the J gene TRBJ1-5; D is possibly TRBD1 (6 bases). CDR3 size: 14 residues. V was pared by 8 bases and J by 3 bases, with 14 bases between. Germline V gene sequence: CDR1 MDHEN, CDR2 SYDVKM. The CDR3 region is CASRLQGINQPQHF. The CDR3 DNA reads as TGTGCCAGCCGGTTACAGGGAATCAATCAGCCCCAGCATTTT.

With regard to this clonotype: Germline and junction disagree at one end, which may indicate a read error. The V and J genes are TRBV7-2 and TRBJ2-7, with D perhaps being TRBD1 or TRBD2 (5 bases each). Per the germline V gene, CDR1 is SGHTA and CDR2 is FQGNSA. There are 16 residues in the CDR3. For the CDR3, the DNA is TGCGCCAGCAGCCAAGAGGGGAAGCGGCGCTCCTACGAGCAGTACTTC. It specifies CASSQEGKRRSYEQYF.

The chain is built from TRBV27 and TRBJ2-1; possibly TRBD2 for D (6 bases). V shed 2 bases and J shed 7 bases, with 24 bases lying between them. Germline assignment: CDR1 MNHEY and CDR2 SMNVEV (reference sequence). This CDR3 is 18 amino acids long. CDR3 protein: CASSLPGTGVGVGNEQFF. CDR3 sequence (DNA): TGTGCCAGCAGTTTACCCGGGACTGGAGTGGGGGTGGGAAATGAGCAGTTCTTC.

In its sample, this clonotype was seen a few times. The V gene is TRBV20-1, the J gene TRBJ2-7; weak D call: TRBD1 (5 bases). Germline-derived CDR1 and CDR2 are DFQATT and SNEGSKA (reference sequence). Between the trimmed V and J ends, which lost 7 bases and 0 bases, there was a span of 10 bases. The CDR3 sequence is 12 residues long. CDR3 loop: CSGGTGSYEQYF. The DNA for the CDR3 is TGCAGTGGGGGTACAGGCTCCTACGAGCAGTACTTC.